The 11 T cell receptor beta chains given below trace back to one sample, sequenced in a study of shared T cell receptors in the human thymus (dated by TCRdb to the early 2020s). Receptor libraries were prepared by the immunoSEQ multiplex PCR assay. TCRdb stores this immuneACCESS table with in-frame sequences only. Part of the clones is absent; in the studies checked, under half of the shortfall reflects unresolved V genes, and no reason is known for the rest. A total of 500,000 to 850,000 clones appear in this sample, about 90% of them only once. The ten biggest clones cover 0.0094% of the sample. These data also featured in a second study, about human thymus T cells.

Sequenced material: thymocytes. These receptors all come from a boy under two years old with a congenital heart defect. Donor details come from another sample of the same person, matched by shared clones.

CDR3 loop: CASSPGLDEQYF. CDR3 DNA: TGTGCCAGCAGCCCGGGTTTGGACGAGCAGTACTTC. The rearrangement joins TRBV11-2 to TRBJ2-7; D not certain. This CDR3 comprises 12 residues. V was trimmed by 5 bases and J by 5 bases, leaving 10 bases between them. Germline V gene sequence: CDR1 SGHAT, CDR2 FQNNGV.

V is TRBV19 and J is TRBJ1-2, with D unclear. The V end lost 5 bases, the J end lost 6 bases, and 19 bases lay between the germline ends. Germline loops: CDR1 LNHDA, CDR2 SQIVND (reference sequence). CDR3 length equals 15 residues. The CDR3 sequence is CASSPPDRRRHGYTF. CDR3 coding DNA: TGTGCCAGTAGTCCCCCGGATAGGCGGCGGCATGGCTACACCTTC.

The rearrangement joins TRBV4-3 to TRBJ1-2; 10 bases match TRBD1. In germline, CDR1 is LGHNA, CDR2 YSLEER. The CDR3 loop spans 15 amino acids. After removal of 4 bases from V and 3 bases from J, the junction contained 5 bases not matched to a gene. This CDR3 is CASSPGGTGDYGYTF. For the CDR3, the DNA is TGCGCCAGCAGCCCGGGAGGGACAGGGGACTATGGCTACACCTTC.

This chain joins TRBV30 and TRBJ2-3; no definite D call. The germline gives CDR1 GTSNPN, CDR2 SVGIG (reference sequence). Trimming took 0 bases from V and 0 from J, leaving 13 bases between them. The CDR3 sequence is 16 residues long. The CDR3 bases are TGTGCCTGGAGTGTATTAATTGGCGGTAGCACAGATACGCAGTATTTT. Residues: CAWSVLIGGSTDTQYF. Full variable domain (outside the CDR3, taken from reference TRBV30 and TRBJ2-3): SQTIHQWPATLVQPVGSPLSLECTVEGTSNPNLYWYRQAAGRGLQLLFYSVGIGQISSEVPQNLSASRPQDRQFILSSKKLLLSDSGFYLCAWSVLIGGSTDTQYFGPGTRLTVL.

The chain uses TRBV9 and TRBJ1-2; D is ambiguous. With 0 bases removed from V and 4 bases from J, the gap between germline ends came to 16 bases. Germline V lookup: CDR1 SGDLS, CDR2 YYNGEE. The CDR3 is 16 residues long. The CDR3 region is CASSVGMRPGGYGYTF. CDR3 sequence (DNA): TGTGCCAGCAGCGTAGGAATGCGTCCCGGTGGCTATGGCTACACCTTC.

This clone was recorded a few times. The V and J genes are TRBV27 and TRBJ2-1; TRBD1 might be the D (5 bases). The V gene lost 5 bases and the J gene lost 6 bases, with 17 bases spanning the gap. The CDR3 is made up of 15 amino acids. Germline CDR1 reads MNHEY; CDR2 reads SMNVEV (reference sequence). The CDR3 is CASSLKGSRANEQFF. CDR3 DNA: TGTGCCAGCAGTCTCAAGGGGTCCCGTGCCAATGAGCAGTTCTTC.

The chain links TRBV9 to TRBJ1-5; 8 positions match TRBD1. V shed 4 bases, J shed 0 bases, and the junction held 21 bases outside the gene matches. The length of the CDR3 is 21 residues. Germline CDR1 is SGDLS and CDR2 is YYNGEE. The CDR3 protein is CASSNPGQDSREGFSNQPQHF. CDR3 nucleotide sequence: TGTGCCAGCAGCAACCCGGGACAGGATTCACGCGAGGGGTTTAGCAATCAGCCCCAGCATTTT.

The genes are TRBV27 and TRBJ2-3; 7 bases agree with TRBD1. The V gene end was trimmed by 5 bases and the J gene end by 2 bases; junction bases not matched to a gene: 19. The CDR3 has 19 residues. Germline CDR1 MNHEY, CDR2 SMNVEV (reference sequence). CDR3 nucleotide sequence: TGTGCCAGCAGTCCCTATATCCCTTTAGTACAGGGGTTCACAGATACGCAGTATTTT. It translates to CASSPYIPLVQGFTDTQYF.

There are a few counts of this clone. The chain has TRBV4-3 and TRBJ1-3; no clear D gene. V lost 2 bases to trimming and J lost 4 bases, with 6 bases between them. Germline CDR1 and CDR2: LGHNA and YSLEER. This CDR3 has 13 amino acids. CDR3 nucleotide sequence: TGCGCCAGCAGCCAACATACAGGAAACACCATATATTTT. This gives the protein CASSQHTGNTIYF.

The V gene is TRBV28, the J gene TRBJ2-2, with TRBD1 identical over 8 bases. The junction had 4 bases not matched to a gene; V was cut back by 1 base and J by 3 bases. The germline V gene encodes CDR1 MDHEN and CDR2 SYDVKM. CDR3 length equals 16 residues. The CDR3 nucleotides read TGTGCCAGCAGTTTATATCGGGACAGGTACACCGGGGAGCTGTTTTTT. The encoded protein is CASSLYRDRYTGELFF.

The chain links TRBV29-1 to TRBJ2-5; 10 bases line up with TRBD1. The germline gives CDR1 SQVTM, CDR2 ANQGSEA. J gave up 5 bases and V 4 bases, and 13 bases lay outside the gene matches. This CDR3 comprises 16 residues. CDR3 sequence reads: CSVGFARDRGGETQYF. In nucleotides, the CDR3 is TGCAGCGTTGGTTTCGCCCGGGACAGGGGAGGGGAGACCCAGTACTTC.